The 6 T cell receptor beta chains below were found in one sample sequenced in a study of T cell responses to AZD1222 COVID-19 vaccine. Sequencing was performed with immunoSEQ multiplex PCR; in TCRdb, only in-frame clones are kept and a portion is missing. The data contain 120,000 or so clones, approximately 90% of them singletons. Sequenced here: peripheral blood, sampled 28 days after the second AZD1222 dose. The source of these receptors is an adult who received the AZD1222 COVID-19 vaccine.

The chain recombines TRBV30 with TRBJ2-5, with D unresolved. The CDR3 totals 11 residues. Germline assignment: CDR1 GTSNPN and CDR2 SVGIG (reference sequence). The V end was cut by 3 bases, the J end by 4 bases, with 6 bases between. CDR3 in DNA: TGTGCCTGGAGCGCCCTAGAGACCCAGTACTTC. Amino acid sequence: CAWSALETQYF. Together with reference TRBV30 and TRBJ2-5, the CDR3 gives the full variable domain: SQTIHQWPATLVQPVGSPLSLECTVEGTSNPNLYWYRQAAGRGLQLLFYSVGIGQISSEVPQNLSASRPQDRQFILSSKKLLLSDSGFYLCAWSALETQYFGPGTRLLVL.

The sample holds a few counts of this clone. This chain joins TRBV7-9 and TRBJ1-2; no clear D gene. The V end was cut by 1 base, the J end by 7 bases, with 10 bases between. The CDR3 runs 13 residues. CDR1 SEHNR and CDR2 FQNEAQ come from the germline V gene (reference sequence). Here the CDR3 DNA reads TGTGCCAGCAGCTTAGGGCATGAGGCTGGCTACACCTTC. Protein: CASSLGHEAGYTF.

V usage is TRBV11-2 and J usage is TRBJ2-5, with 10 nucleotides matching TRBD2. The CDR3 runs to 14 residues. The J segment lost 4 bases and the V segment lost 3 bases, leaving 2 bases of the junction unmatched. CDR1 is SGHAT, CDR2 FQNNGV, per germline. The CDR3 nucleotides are TGTGCCAGCAGCTTTGCTAGCGGGGGAGAGACCCAGTACTTC. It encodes CASSFASGGETQYF.

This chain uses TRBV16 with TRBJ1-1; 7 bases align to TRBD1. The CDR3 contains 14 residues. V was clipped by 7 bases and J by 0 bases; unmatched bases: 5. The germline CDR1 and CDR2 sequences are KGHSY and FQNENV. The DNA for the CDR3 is TGTGCCAGCACCGTAGACAGGGTGAACACTGAAGCTTTCTTT. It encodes CASTVDRVNTEAFF.

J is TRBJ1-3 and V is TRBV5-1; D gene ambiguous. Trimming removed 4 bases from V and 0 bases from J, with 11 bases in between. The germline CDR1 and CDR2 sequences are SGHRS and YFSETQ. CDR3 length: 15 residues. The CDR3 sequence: CASSPVPSSGNTIYF. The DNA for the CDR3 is TGCGCCAGCAGCCCTGTCCCTAGCTCTGGAAACACCATATATTTT.

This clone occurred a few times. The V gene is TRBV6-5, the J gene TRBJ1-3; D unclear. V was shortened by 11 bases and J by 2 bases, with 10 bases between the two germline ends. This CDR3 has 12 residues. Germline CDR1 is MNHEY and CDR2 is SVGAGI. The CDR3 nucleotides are TGTGCCGCCAAGACGACTGGAAACACCATATATTTT. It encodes CAAKTTGNTIYF.